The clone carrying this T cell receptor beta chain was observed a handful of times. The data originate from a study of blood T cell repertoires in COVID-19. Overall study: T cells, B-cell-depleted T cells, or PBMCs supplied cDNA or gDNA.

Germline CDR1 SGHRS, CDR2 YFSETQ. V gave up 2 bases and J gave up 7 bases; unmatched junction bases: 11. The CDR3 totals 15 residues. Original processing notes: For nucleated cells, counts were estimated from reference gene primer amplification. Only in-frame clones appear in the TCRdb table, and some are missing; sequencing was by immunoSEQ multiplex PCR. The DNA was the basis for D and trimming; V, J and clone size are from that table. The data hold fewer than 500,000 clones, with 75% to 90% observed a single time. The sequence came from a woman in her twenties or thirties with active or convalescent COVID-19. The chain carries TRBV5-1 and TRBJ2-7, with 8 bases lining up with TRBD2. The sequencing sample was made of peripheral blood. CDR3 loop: CASSFLAGGTGEQYF. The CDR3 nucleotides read TGCGCCAGCAGCTTCCTGGCGGGAGGCACCGGGGAGCAGTACTTC.